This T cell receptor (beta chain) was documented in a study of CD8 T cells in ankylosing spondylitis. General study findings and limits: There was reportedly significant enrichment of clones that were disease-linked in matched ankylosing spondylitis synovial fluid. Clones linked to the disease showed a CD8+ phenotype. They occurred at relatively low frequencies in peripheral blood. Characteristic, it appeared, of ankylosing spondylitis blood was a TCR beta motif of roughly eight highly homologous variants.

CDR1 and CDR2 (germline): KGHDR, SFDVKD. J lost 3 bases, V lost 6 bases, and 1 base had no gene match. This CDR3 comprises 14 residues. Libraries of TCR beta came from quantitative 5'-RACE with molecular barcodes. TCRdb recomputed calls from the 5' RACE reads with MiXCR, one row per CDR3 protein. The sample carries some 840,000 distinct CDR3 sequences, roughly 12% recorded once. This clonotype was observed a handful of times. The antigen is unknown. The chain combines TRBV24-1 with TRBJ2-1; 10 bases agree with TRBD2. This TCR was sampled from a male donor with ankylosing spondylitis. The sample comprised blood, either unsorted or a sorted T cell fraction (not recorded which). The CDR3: CATSKREGYNEQFF. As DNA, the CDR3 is TGTGCCACCAGTAAGCGGGAGGGCTACAATGAGCAGTTCTTC.